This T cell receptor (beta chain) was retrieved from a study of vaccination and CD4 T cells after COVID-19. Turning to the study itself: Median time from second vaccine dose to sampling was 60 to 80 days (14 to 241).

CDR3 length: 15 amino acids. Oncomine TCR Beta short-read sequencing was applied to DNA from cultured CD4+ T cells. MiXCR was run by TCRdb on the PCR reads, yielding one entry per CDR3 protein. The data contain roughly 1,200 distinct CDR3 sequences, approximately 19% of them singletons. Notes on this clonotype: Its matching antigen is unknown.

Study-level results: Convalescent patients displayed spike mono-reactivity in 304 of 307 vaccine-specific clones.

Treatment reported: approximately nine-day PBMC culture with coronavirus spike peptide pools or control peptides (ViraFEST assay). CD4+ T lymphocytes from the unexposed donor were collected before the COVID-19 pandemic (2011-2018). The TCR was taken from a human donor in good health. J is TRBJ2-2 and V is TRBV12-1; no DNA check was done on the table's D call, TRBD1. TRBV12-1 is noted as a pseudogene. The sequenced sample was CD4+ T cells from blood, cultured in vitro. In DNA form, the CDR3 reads TGTGCCAGCAGCTTTGTAGGGGGGTACACCGGGGAGCTGTTTTTT. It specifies CASSFVGGYTGELFF.